Following are 17 T cell receptor beta chains from one sample sequenced in a study of cytomegalovirus exposure and HLA in healthy donors. Use of 60 Vbeta and 13 Jbeta primers characterized the PCR. Repertoires were generated with immunoSEQ multiplex PCR, while TCRdb's copy carries only in-frame clones and drops some. The sample has approximately 170,000 clones, about 71% seen once. The material sequenced was PBMCs. Receptors were obtained from a woman in her forties in good health and CMV-seropositive.

The chain carries TRBV7-2 and TRBJ2-1; 11 bases are a match to TRBD2. Germline loops: CDR1 SGHTA, CDR2 FQGNSA. This CDR3 is 18 amino acids long. The V segment lost 1 base and the J segment 1 base; nucleotides outside the gene matches: 6. The CDR3 nucleotides are TGTGCCAGCAGCTTAGGTCTCCTAGCGGGGGGTTCCTACAATGAGCAGTTCTTC. Translation: CASSLGLLAGGSYNEQFF.

The rearrangement joins TRBV9 to TRBJ2-3; 7 nucleotides align to TRBD1. Germline values: CDR1 SGDLS, CDR2 YYNGEE. The V segment lost 1 base and the J segment 5 bases; nucleotides outside the gene matches: 10. CDR3 length: 16 residues. CDR3 sequence reads: CASSVIGQGVVDTQYF. The DNA for the CDR3 is TGTGCCAGCAGCGTAATAGGGCAGGGGGTAGTAGATACGCAGTATTTT.

V and J are TRBV7-8 and TRBJ2-2; D unclear. The germline V gene encodes CDR1 SGHVS and CDR2 FQNEAQ. V was clipped by 1 base and J by 5 bases, with 5 bases between them. CDR3 length equals 13 residues. The CDR3: CASSLELTGELFF. The CDR3 DNA sequence: TGTGCCAGCAGCTTAGAACTGACCGGGGAGCTGTTTTTT.

This clone has only one observation. V usage is TRBV15 and J usage is TRBJ1-4, with D perhaps TRBD1 (6 bases). Germline V gene data show CDR1 as LNHNV and CDR2 as YYDKDF (reference sequence). V lost 1 base to trimming and J lost 4 bases, with 10 bases between them. The CDR3 runs to 15 residues. CDR3 loop: CATSRAQGRNEKLFF. The CDR3 DNA reads TGTGCCACCAGCAGAGCACAGGGACGTAATGAAAAACTGTTTTTT.

Details on this clone: One junction end disagrees with the germline gene, perhaps due to a read error. This chain uses TRBV28 with TRBJ1-2; no clear D gene. Germline values: CDR1 MDHEN, CDR2 SYDVKM. The CDR3 length is 13 residues. The CDR3 region is CASTERADYGYPF. The CDR3 bases are TGTGCCAGCACCGAGAGGGCCGACTATGGCTACCCCTTC.

This clone was detected a few times. V usage is TRBV5-5 and J usage is TRBJ1-1; 9 bases map to TRBD1. This CDR3 region has 14 residues. Germline V gives CDR1 SGHKS, CDR2 YYEKEE (reference sequence). V lost 4 bases to trimming and J lost 4 bases; unmatched junction nucleotides: 5. The CDR3 nucleotides are TGTGCCAGCAGCCAACAGGGGGCAGGCACTGAAGCTTTCTTT. It is translated as CASSQQGAGTEAFF.

V usage is TRBV7-2 and J usage is TRBJ2-2; TRBD1 is a possible D gene (5 bases). Germline V gene sequence: CDR1 SGHTA, CDR2 FQGNSA. The CDR3 length is 17 residues. V dropped 6 bases and J dropped 1 base, with 18 bases sitting between them. CDR3 coding DNA: TGTGCCAGCAGACAGGCACTTTCGGAACTGAACACCGGGGAGCTGTTTTTT. This codes for CASRQALSELNTGELFF. The full variable domain, with the rest looked up from reference TRBV7-2 and TRBJ2-2, is GAGVSQSPSNKVTEKGKDVELRCDPISGHTALYWYRQSLGQGLEFLIYFQGNSAPDKSGLPSDRFSAERTGGSVSTLTIQRTQQEDSAVYLCASRQALSELNTGELFFGEGSRLTVL.

The chain combines TRBV7-3 with TRBJ2-1; 8 bases fit TRBD2. The CDR3 loop spans 15 amino acids. Germline V gives CDR1 SGHTA, CDR2 FQGTGA. V lost 3 bases to trimming and J lost 7 bases; unmatched junction nucleotides: 8. CDR3 DNA: TGTGCCAGCAGCTTCATAGCGGGGAGCAGAAATGAGCAGTTCTTC. Translated: CASSFIAGSRNEQFF.

The chain links TRBV11-2 to TRBJ2-5; D perhaps matches TRBD1 (5 bases). In germline, CDR1 is SGHAT, CDR2 FQNNGV. Trimming took off 1 base at V and 4 bases at J, with 19 bases between the two ends. The CDR3 runs to 17 residues. The CDR3 sequence is CASSLVVFRQGAETQYF. CDR3 DNA: TGTGCCAGCAGCTTAGTCGTTTTCCGGCAGGGTGCAGAGACCCAGTACTTC.

V gene TRBV7-6 combines with J gene TRBJ2-1; 8 bases are a match to TRBD2. V lost 0 bases and J lost 4; bases outside the gene matches: 5. This CDR3 region has 16 residues. Germline CDR1 and CDR2: SGHVS and FNYEAQ. The DNA for the CDR3 is TGTGCCAGCAGCTTAGCATGGGCTAGCGGGTACAATGAGCAGTTCTTC. It specifies CASSLAWASGYNEQFF.

The V gene is TRBV5-8, the J gene TRBJ2-7; no clear D gene. The CDR3 totals 13 residues. The V gene's germline CDR1 is SGHTS and CDR2 YDEGEE. The V and J ends lost 1 base and 2 bases respectively, with 7 bases between them. The CDR3 coding sequence is TGTGCCAGCAGCTTGCGACTTACCTACGAGCAGTACTTC. Its protein product is CASSLRLTYEQYF.

V gene TRBV19 combines with J gene TRBJ2-1, with D perhaps TRBD1 (6 bases). Germline CDR1 is LNHDA and CDR2 is SQIVND (reference sequence). V was pared by 7 bases and J by 7 bases, with 14 bases between. The CDR3 has 13 amino acids. CDR3 in DNA: TGTGCCAGTACCTCGACAGGAGTTAATGAGCAGTTCTTC. This encodes CASTSTGVNEQFF.

The V call is TRBV7-9, the J call TRBJ1-4, with 9 bases identical to TRBD1. V shed 6 bases, J shed 4 bases, and the junction held 9 bases outside the gene matches. The CDR3 sequence is 16 residues long. Germline CDR1 is SEHNR and CDR2 is FQNEAQ (reference sequence). CDR3 residues: CASRPTGTGINEKLFF. CDR3 DNA sequence: TGTGCCAGCAGACCAACCGGGACAGGGATTAATGAAAAACTGTTTTTT. The full variable domain, rest sourced from reference TRBV7-9 and TRBJ1-4, is DTGVSQNPRHKITKRGQNVTFRCDPISEHNRLYWYRQTLGQGPEFLTYFQNEAQLEKSRLLSDRFSAERPKGSFSTLEIQRTEQGDSAMYLCASRPTGTGINEKLFFGSGTQLSVL.

The chain is built from TRBV27 and TRBJ2-5; D ambiguous. This CDR3 region has 13 residues. Germline CDR1 is MNHEY and CDR2 is SMNVEV (reference sequence). Trimming stripped 8 bases from V and 2 bases from J, with 12 bases between. CDR3 nucleotide sequence: TGTGCCAGCCAAAGAGACATTCAAGAGACCCAGTACTTC. It is translated as CASQRDIQETQYF.

This clone has a single count. The rearrangement joins TRBV28 to TRBJ2-7; 14 bases map to TRBD2. The CDR3 has 16 amino acids. The junction had 5 bases not matched to a gene; V was cut back by 4 bases and J by 3 bases. CDR1 is MDHEN, CDR2 SYDVKM, per germline. The CDR3 loop is CASSSPGTSGSYEQYF. The CDR3 region has the DNA TGTGCCAGCAGTTCGCCTGGGACTAGCGGGAGCTACGAGCAGTACTTC.

The J gene is TRBJ2-1, the V gene TRBV9; the match to TRBD2 covers 7 bases. This CDR3 comprises 16 residues. Germline V gene lookup returns CDR1 SGDLS and CDR2 YYNGEE. V was pared by 4 bases and J by 3 bases, with 10 bases of the junction left unmatched. In nucleotides, the CDR3 is TGTGCCAGCAGCCCAGCGGGGAGAACGGGCTACAATGAGCAGTTCTTC. This sequence encodes CASSPAGRTGYNEQFF.

This clone has a handful of counts. The V gene is TRBV5-1, the J gene TRBJ2-2, with 7 bases lining up with TRBD1. The CDR3 totals 14 residues. Germline CDR1 reads SGHRS; CDR2 reads YFSETQ. V lost 6 bases, J lost 1 base, and 3 bases stayed unmatched. DNA for the CDR3: TGCGCCAGCAACGACAGGGAGAACACCGGGGAGCTGTTTTTT. Translation gives CASNDRENTGELFF.